These 2 T cell receptor beta chains came from one sample sequenced in a study of blood T cell repertoires in COVID-19. Using immunoSEQ multiplex PCR, the repertoire was profiled, and TCRdb retains in-frame clones only, with some absent. The table lists 25,000 to 30,000 clones, about 92% of them singletons, with around 0.83% in the top ten. Sample: peripheral blood. The receptors stem from a woman aged 70-85 years with COVID-19, enrolled during active disease.

The V call is TRBV10-3, the J call TRBJ1-5; D gene uncertain. Germline CDR1 is ENHRY and CDR2 is SYGVKD. V was clipped by 2 bases and J by 4 bases, with 15 bases between them. The CDR3 totals 16 residues. The CDR3 here is CAISEERALGNQPQHF. The CDR3 DNA reads TGTGCCATCAGTGAGGAGAGGGCATTGGGTAATCAGCCCCAGCATTTT.

The chain uses TRBV28 and TRBJ1-2; 9 nucleotides align to TRBD1. With 6 bases clipped from V and 5 bases from J, the junction kept 1 base outside the gene matches. Germline V gene sequence: CDR1 MDHEN, CDR2 SYDVKM. The CDR3 covers 12 residues. CDR3 sequence (DNA): TGTGCCAGCAGCGGACAGGGGTATGGCTACACCTTC. It is translated as CASSGQGYGYTF.